A selection of T cell receptor beta chains follows, all from one sample in a study of T cell repertoires in cytomegalovirus infection. TCRdb re-analysed the reads in MiXCR, keeping a single row per CDR3 protein. Here the sample spans 150,000 to 200,000 distinct CDR3 sequences, 28% being singletons. What was sequenced was PBMCs. All receptors derive from a human donor in good health (CMV status not recorded). Some clones in this sample may be carry-over from other donors' samples. Each CDR3 is given with its conserved first and last residue. Fields, in order: V gene, CDR3 length, CDR3 protein.

TRBV29-1 14 CSVGTVSSTDTQYF
TRBV7-2 14 CASSLGTEDEKLFF
TRBV7-2 13 CASSLARTQQQYF
TRBV7-8 17 CASSPIWDRVNTGELFF
TRBV7-8 16 CASSKFRGRNTGELFF
TRBV7-2 14 CASIQTPTAPPQYF
TRBV2 12 CASSDGVSPLHF
TRBV7-6 17 CASSSPVAGADTGELFF
TRBV6-5 15 CASSPGLPLNTEAFF
TRBV7-2 16 CASILLGGPNTGELFF
TRBV7-8 14 CASSFGPPNTEAFF
TRBV10-3 17 CAISESLAGAYQETQYF
TRBV4-1 14 CASSQDPTDYGYTF
TRBV6-1 16 CASSVESREPGNTIYF
TRBV7-2 12 CASSLSGSPLHF
TRBV7-2 14 CASSSGTPTDTQYF